This TCR beta chain came from a study of OX40 agonist ivuxolimab in advanced cancers. Germline CDR1 and CDR2: MGHRA and YSYEKL. V was trimmed by 8 bases and J by 4 bases, leaving 11 bases between them. The CDR3 runs 12 residues. Patients had blood sampled at baseline and again on cycle 4 day 1 and cycle 7 day 1. This table comes from immunoSEQ multiplex PCR, and its TCRdb copy is limited to in-frame clones, with some not included. The sample shows tens of thousands of clones, approximately 86% of them seen only once. The origin of this receptor is an adult with an advanced solid tumor such as melanoma, head and neck, liver or kidney cancer. Sequences were derived from CD4+ or CD8+ T cells sorted from blood, sampled in a trial of the OX40 agonist ivuxolimab. This sequence joins TRBV4-1 and TRBJ2-5; D is unclear. CDR3 protein: CASGRGTETQYF. The CDR3 DNA reads as TGCGCCAGCGGAAGAGGTACAGAGACCCAGTACTTC.